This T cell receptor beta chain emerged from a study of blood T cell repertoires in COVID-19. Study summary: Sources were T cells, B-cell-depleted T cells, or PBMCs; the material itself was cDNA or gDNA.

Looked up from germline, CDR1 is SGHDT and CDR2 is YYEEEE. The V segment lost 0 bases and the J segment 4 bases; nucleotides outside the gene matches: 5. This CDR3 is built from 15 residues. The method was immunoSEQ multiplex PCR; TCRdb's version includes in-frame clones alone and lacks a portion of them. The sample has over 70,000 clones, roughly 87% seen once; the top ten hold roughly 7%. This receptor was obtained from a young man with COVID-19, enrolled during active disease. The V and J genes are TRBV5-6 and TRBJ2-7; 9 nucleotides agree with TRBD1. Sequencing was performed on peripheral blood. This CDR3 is CASSLAGQGIYEQYF. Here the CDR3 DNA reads TGTGCCAGCAGCTTGGCAGGACAGGGGATATACGAGCAGTACTTC.